This paragraph covers one T cell receptor (beta chain) sequence. The antigen remains unidentified. TCR beta CDR3 sequences were amplified from RNA transcripts. RT-PCR in the first round (using the HTBI primer set) targeted the TCR CDR3. TCRdb redid the calling of the multiplex PCR reads with MiXCR, one entry per CDR3 protein. This table holds about 610,000 distinct CDR3 sequences, approximately 14% found once. The CDR3 has 12 amino acids. With V trimmed by 3 bases and J by 5 bases, 3 bases remained unmatched. Per germline, CDR1 DFQATT and CDR2 SNEGSKA (reference sequence). These data come from a study of T cells in Graves' hyperthyroidism and ophthalmopathy. Regarding the study as a whole: The model anticipated ophthalmopathy a median approximately 6.5 months pre-onset.

The sequence was obtained from a woman aged 40 to 55 with Graves' ophthalmopathy. Sequencing was done on a sample of blood. V gene TRBV20-1 combines with J gene TRBJ2-7, with 8 bases lining up with TRBD1. The CDR3 sequence: CSARDRAHEQYF. In DNA, the CDR3 is TGCAGTGCTAGGGACAGGGCTCACGAGCAGTACTTC.